The rows below give T cell receptor beta chains drawn from one sample of a study of blood T cells in healthy people across ages. From the 5' RACE reads, TCRdb called clonotypes with MiXCR, one entry per CDR3 protein. The sample has over a million distinct CDR3 sequences; roughly 40% are singletons. Sequenced: blood. The receptors come from a woman aged 18-29 years in good health. The CDR3 runs from the conserved cysteine through the conserved F or W. A D gene is named only where the DNA matches it firmly. A row's size may be missing; if present it is once, few, many or a size class.

V gene	clone size	D gene	J gene	CDR3 protein	CDR3 DNA
TRBV7-9	-	TRBD2	TRBJ2-3	CASGLGASGYTDTQYF	TGTGCCAGCGGCTTAGGGGCTAGCGGTTACACAGATACGCAGTATTTT
TRBV12-3/TRBV12-4	many	-	TRBJ2-7	CASRTGLHEQYF	TGTGCCAGCAGAACAGGTTTGCACGAGCAGTACTTC
TRBV4-1	-	TRBD2	TRBJ2-5	CASSQGPGTGRGTQYF	TGCGCCAGCAGCCAAGGCCCCGGTACGGGGAGGGGGACCCAGTACTTC
TRBV28	-	-	TRBJ2-3	CASKEDGRDTQYF	TGTGCCAGTAAGGAGGACGGCCGGGATACGCAGTATTTT
TRBV3-1	once	-	TRBJ1-2	CASRHLGPTGYTF	TGTGCCAGCAGACACCTAGGTCCTACTGGCTACACCTTC
TRBV7-8	-	TRBD2	TRBJ2-1	CASSLGGSLGNEQFF	TGTGCCAGCAGCTTAGGCGGGAGCCTCGGGAATGAGCAGTTCTTC
TRBV6-1	-	TRBD1	TRBJ2-1	CASRDRGSNEQFF	TGTGCCAGCCGGGACAGGGGTAGCAATGAGCAGTTCTTC
TRBV11-2	once	TRBD2	TRBJ2-5	CASGGRHSSGGLETQYF	TGTGCCAGCGGGGGACGCCATTCTAGCGGGGGGCTTGAGACCCAGTACTTC
TRBV12-5	-	TRBD1	TRBJ1-3	CASGTATGTGPGNTIYF	TGTGCTAGTGGAACCGCAACCGGGACAGGGCCTGGAAACACCATATATTTT
TRBV5-1	-	-	TRBJ2-7	CASSLARVWTREQYF	TGCGCCAGCAGCTTGGCCAGGGTTTGGACTCGCGAGCAGTACTTC
TRBV4-1	-	TRBD2	TRBJ2-1	CASSQKSSGSSYNEQFF	TGCGCCAGCAGCCAAAAATCTAGCGGGAGCTCCTACAATGAGCAGTTCTTC
TRBV7-2	many	-	TRBJ2-7	CASSRAYEQYF	TGTGCCAGCAGCCGGGCCTACGAGCAGTACTTC
TRBV28	-	-	TRBJ2-1	CASSLPLGYNEQFF	TGTGCCAGCAGTTTACCGCTGGGTTACAATGAGCAGTTCTTC
TRBV4-1	few	TRBD1	TRBJ1-2	CASSQIHRDRGGYTF	TGCGCCAGCAGCCAAATACACCGGGACAGGGGTGGCTACACCTTC
TRBV7-2	few	-	TRBJ1-5	CASSQGSSSQPQHF	TGTGCCAGCAGTCAGGGGTCTAGTAGTCAGCCCCAGCATTTT
TRBV29-1	few	TRBD2	TRBJ2-3	CSVVLAGGRTDTQYF	TGCAGCGTGGTACTAGCGGGGGGGCGCACAGATACGCAGTATTTT
TRBV11-2	-	TRBD2	TRBJ2-3	CASSPRDTRLAGLYTDTQYF	TGTGCCAGCAGCCCCCGGGACACCCGACTAGCGGGGCTTTACACAGATACGCAGTATTTT
TRBV27	-	TRBD2	TRBJ2-3	CASSRYSGGYVDTQYF	TGTGCCAGCAGTCGATATAGCGGGGGGTACGTAGATACGCAGTATTTT
TRBV20-1	-	TRBD2	TRBJ2-1	CSARGPSGRKNNEQFF	TGCAGTGCTAGAGGTCCTAGCGGGAGGAAAAACAATGAGCAGTTCTTC
TRBV20-1	-	-	TRBJ2-5	CSARDGTNQETQYF	TGCAGTGCTAGAGATGGGACAAATCAAGAGACCCAGTACTTC
TRBV6-1	few	TRBD1	TRBJ1-5	CASSHLLRQGLYSNQPQHF	TGTGCCAGCAGTCATCTGTTGCGACAGGGCCTTTATAGCAATCAGCCCCAGCATTTT
TRBV20-1	-	TRBD2	TRBJ2-3	CSAVMPSGGFKTQYF	TGCAGTGCCGTAATGCCTAGCGGTGGTTTCAAAACGCAGTATTTT
TRBV6-1	-	TRBD2	TRBJ2-5	CASGRTSGRPEETQYF	TGTGCCAGCGGCCGGACTAGCGGGAGGCCCGAAGAGACCCAGTACTTC
TRBV3-1	-	TRBD2	TRBJ2-3	CASSPRSGTTHTDTQYF	TGTGCCAGCAGCCCCAGGTCGGGGACTACCCACACAGATACGCAGTATTTT
TRBV4-2	-	-	TRBJ1-5	CASSQTENQPQHF	TGTGCCAGCAGCCAAACAGAAAATCAGCCCCAGCATTTT
TRBV20-1	few	-	TRBJ2-5	CSARVRNFQETQYF	TGCAGTGCTAGGGTCAGAAACTTCCAAGAGACCCAGTACTTC
TRBV6-1	few	-	TRBJ1-1	CASNYGTLEAFF	TGTGCCAGCAATTATGGCACTCTTGAAGCTTTCTTT
TRBV10-3	many	-	TRBJ2-5	CAISDAGTQYF	TGTGCCATCAGTGACGCCGGGACCCAGTACTTC
TRBV6-1	-	-	TRBJ1-5	CASSDSAVNQSQHF	TGTGCCAGCAGTGACAGTGCAGTCAATCAGTCCCAGCATTTT
TRBV12-3/TRBV12-4	many	TRBD1	TRBJ2-4	CASSLDDRGHIQYF	TGTGCCAGCAGTTTAGACGACAGGGGACACATTCAGTACTTC
TRBV9	-	-	TRBJ2-5	CASSGPPYPQETQYF	TGTGCCAGCAGCGGACCCCCGTATCCCCAAGAGACCCAGTACTTC
TRBV20-1	many	-	TRBJ1-5	CSARDSGQGRDQPQHF	TGCAGTGCTAGAGATTCTGGGCAGGGAAGGGATCAGCCCCAGCATTTT
TRBV12-3/TRBV12-4	-	TRBD2	TRBJ2-3	CASSLSGGPPNTQYF	TGTGCCAGCAGTCTCAGCGGGGGGCCCCCCAATACGCAGTATTTT
TRBV6-6	-	-	TRBJ1-5	CASSLAPYSNQPQHF	TGTGCCAGCAGCCTCGCCCCGTACAGCAATCAGCCCCAGCATTTT
TRBV11-2	-	-	TRBJ2-1	CASRSWGEQFF	TGTGCCAGCAGGTCGTGGGGTGAGCAGTTCTTC
TRBV6-2/TRBV6-3	few	TRBD1	TRBJ2-1	CASRRQGRGLSNEQFF	TGTGCCAGCCGGCGGCAGGGCAGGGGGTTATCAAATGAGCAGTTCTTC
TRBV12-3/TRBV12-4	-	TRBD2	TRBJ2-4	CASTLRGGEAKNIQYF	TGTGCCAGCACACTCCGGGGGGGGGAGGCCAAAAACATTCAGTACTTC
TRBV7-9	-	-	TRBJ2-7	CASSFAGGEQYF	TGTGCCAGCAGCTTTGCTGGGGGGGAGCAGTACTTC
TRBV3-1	-	TRBD1	TRBJ1-6	CASSTLQGASPLHF	TGTGCCAGCAGCACGCTACAGGGGGCTTCACCCCTCCACTTT
TRBV15	-	-	TRBJ2-7	CATSRGGGSNVQYF	TGTGCCACCAGCAGAGGAGGTGGCTCAAACGTTCAGTACTTC
TRBV7-2	-	TRBD1	TRBJ2-6	CASRLWTGSGANVLTF	TGTGCCAGCAGACTATGGACAGGGTCTGGGGCCAACGTCCTGACTTTC
TRBV5-6	-	-	TRBJ1-2	CASSRQPTANYGYTF	TGTGCCAGCAGCCGCCAGCCGACAGCTAATTATGGCTACACCTTC
TRBV5-1	-	TRBD1	TRBJ2-4	CASSLVQGVADIQYF	TGCGCCAGCAGCTTGGTACAGGGGGTGGCCGACATTCAGTACTTC
TRBV2	few	TRBD1	TRBJ2-5	CASSDGTGPQETQYF	TGTGCCAGCAGTGACGGGACAGGCCCCCAAGAGACCCAGTACTTC
TRBV10-1	-	TRBD1	TRBJ2-1	CASSAAGTGSYNEQFF	TGCGCCAGCAGTGCAGCCGGGACAGGGTCCTACAATGAGCAGTTCTTC
TRBV20-1	-	TRBD1	TRBJ2-5	CGASVRDRALETQYF	TGCGGTGCTAGTGTCCGGGACAGGGCGTTGGAGACCCAGTACTTC
TRBV6-5	few	TRBD2	TRBJ2-5	CASSYSTSGGGETQYF	TGTGCCAGCAGTTACTCGACTAGCGGGGGGGGAGAGACCCAGTACTTC
TRBV9	few	-	TRBJ2-7	CASSVEGSSSYEQYF	TGTGCCAGCAGCGTAGAGGGGTCCTCCTCCTACGAGCAGTACTTC
TRBV12-3/TRBV12-4	-	-	TRBJ2-7	CASSLGWQGTYEQYF	TGTGCCAGCAGTTTAGGTTGGCAGGGGACCTACGAGCAGTACTTC
TRBV11-2	many	-	TRBJ2-5	CASSLLGIQETQYF	TGTGCCAGCAGCCTTCTGGGGATCCAAGAGACCCAGTACTTC
TRBV20-1	-	-	TRBJ2-3	CSTTTDTQYF	TGCAGTACGACAACAGATACGCAGTATTTT
TRBV7-3	-	-	TRBJ1-1	CASSSETGGVTEAFF	TGTGCCAGCAGCTCAGAGACGGGCGGGGTGACTGAAGCTTTCTTT